This entry lists 21 T cell receptor beta chains sequenced from one sample in a study of T cell clones after liver transplantation. The table came from immunoSEQ multiplex PCR; TCRdb's copy has only in-frame clones and leaves some out. The sample holds roughly 74,000 clones, over 70% seen once. Sequenced material: CD4+ T cells from blood, taken before liver transplant. These receptors were collected from a human donor who received a liver transplant.

The genes are TRBV27 and TRBJ2-7, with a possible D match to TRBD1 (6 bases). CDR1 and CDR2 from the germline V gene are MNHEY and SMNVEV (reference sequence). The CDR3 extends over 15 amino acids. Trimming stripped 0 bases from V and 2 bases from J, with 11 bases between. CDR3 DNA sequence: TGTGCCAGCAGTTTATCCGGGACACTTCCCTACGAGCAGTACTTC. This gives the protein CASSLSGTLPYEQYF.

The chain recombines TRBV29-1 with TRBJ2-1; D call uncertain. From germline, CDR1 is SQVTM and CDR2 ANQGSEA. This CDR3 comprises 12 residues. The V end lost 7 bases, the J end lost 2 bases, and 9 bases lay between the germline ends. The CDR3 loop is CSGGTPYNEQFF. The CDR3 coding sequence is TGCAGCGGGGGAACACCCTACAATGAGCAGTTCTTC.

The gene calls are TRBV11-3 and TRBJ2-5; 8 bases map to TRBD1. The CDR3 extends over 15 amino acids. Germline V gene data show CDR1 as SGHNT and CDR2 as YENEEA. J was trimmed by 4 bases and V by 1 base; bases with no gene match: 5. CDR3 nucleotide sequence: TGTGCCAGCAGCTTAGGTGGGACAGGTGGAGAGACCCAGTACTTC. Translation gives CASSLGGTGGETQYF. Combining the CDR3 with reference TRBV11-3 and TRBJ2-5 gives the whole variable domain EAGVVQSPRYKIIEKKQPVAFWCNPISGHNTLYWYLQNLGQGPELLIRYENEEAVDDSQLPKDRFSAERLKGVDSTLKIQPAELGDSAVYLCASSLGGTGGETQYFGPGTRLLVL.

The chain is built from TRBV28 and TRBJ2-3; D may correspond to TRBD1 or TRBD2 (6 bases each). The CDR3 has 11 amino acids. Between the trimmed V and J ends, which lost 8 bases and 10 bases, there was a span of 13 bases. The germline CDR1 and CDR2 sequences are MDHEN and SYDVKM. CDR3: CASAGQGSQYF. In DNA, the CDR3 is TGTGCCAGCGCGGGGCAGGGGTCGCAGTATTTT.

J is TRBJ2-1 and V is TRBV18; 13 bases match TRBD2. The CDR3 has 17 residues. Germline-derived CDR1 and CDR2 are KGHSH and LQKENI. J was trimmed by 7 bases and V by 4 bases; bases with no gene match: 10. The CDR3 DNA reads TGTGCCAGCTCACTTAATTCGGGACTAGCGGGAAATAATGAGCAGTTCTTC. Translation gives CASSLNSGLAGNNEQFF.

This clone has only one observation. This chain links TRBV10-2 with TRBJ1-1; the D gene is possibly TRBD1 (5 bases). The CDR3 is 13 amino acids. Per the germline V gene, CDR1 is WSHSY and CDR2 is SAAADI. Trimming took off 2 bases at V and 11 bases at J, with 15 bases between the two ends. DNA for the CDR3: TGCGCCAGCAGTGAGCCAGGGAACCGAGCGGCTTTCTTT. Protein: CASSEPGNRAAFF.

The gene calls are TRBV18 and TRBJ2-1, with 7 bases that match TRBD2. CDR3 size: 15 residues. CDR1 is KGHSH, CDR2 LQKENI, per germline. The ends lost 3 bases at V and 2 bases at J; junction bases unmatched: 4. CDR3 region: CASSPGLAAYNEQFF. CDR3 nucleotide sequence: TGTGCCAGCTCACCCGGTCTAGCGGCCTACAATGAGCAGTTCTTC. Using reference TRBV18 and TRBJ2-1 for the parts outside the CDR3, the full variable domain is NAGVMQNPRHLVRRRGQEARLRCSPMKGHSHVYWYRQLPEEGLKFMVYLQKENIIDESGMPKERFSAEFPKEGPSILRIQQVVRGDSAAYFCASSPGLAAYNEQFFGPGTRLTVL.

This sequence joins TRBV28 and TRBJ2-3; D is ambiguous. The CDR3 sequence is 14 residues long. Germline V lookup: CDR1 MDHEN, CDR2 SYDVKM. Trimming took 3 bases from V and 6 from J, leaving 13 bases between them. CDR3 sequence: CASSFRTMGDTQYF. CDR3 sequence (DNA): TGTGCCAGCAGTTTCAGAACGATGGGGGATACGCAGTATTTT. The variable domain in full, completed from reference TRBV28 and TRBJ2-3, reads DVKVTQSSRYLVKRTGEKVFLECVQDMDHENMFWYRQDPGLGLRLIYFSYDVKMKEKGDIPEGYSVSREKKERFSLILESASTNQTSMYLCASSFRTMGDTQYFGPGTRLTVL.

This clone has only one observation. The chain recombines TRBV6-6 with TRBJ2-6; no definite D call. This CDR3 spans 15 amino acids. The germline CDR1 and CDR2 sequences are MNHNY and SVGAGI (reference sequence). V was cut by 10 bases and J by 0 bases, with 13 bases left in between. The CDR3 DNA reads as TGTGCCACACTCCGACGGAGCTCTGGGGCCAACGTCCTGACTTTC. This sequence encodes CATLRRSSGANVLTF.

The gene calls are TRBV10-3 and TRBJ1-4, with D possibly TRBD1 on 5 matching bases. The ends were cut back, 4 bases at V and 7 bases at J, with 10 bases in the middle. CDR1 is ENHRY and CDR2 is SYGVKD in the germline V gene. This CDR3 comprises 13 residues. CDR3 sequence (DNA): TGTGCCATCAGTGTCCAGGGAGGTGAAAAACTGTTTTTT. It translates to CAISVQGGEKLFF.

On this clone itself: Mismatch with germline at one junction end may stem from a read error. V is TRBV7-2 and J is TRBJ2-2; D might be TRBD1 (6 bases). The CDR3 loop spans 18 amino acids. Germline loops: CDR1 SGHTA, CDR2 FQGNSA. CDR3 sequence reads: CASSREPGHMTNTGELFF. In nucleotides, the CDR3 is TGCGCCAGCAGCCGAGAACCGGGACACATGACGAACACCGGGGAGCTGTTTTTT. Full variable domain (missing parts from reference TRBV7-2 and TRBJ2-2): GAGVSQSPSNKVTEKGKDVELRCDPISGHTALYWYRQSLGQGLEFLIYFQGNSAPDKSGLPSDRFSAERTGGSVSTLTIQRTQQEDSAVYLCASSREPGHMTNTGELFFGEGSRLTVL.

The genes are TRBV28 and TRBJ2-1; the D is unclear. V gave up 6 bases and J gave up 8 bases, with 14 bases separating them. This CDR3 contains 13 residues. Germline lookup yields CDR1 MDHEN and CDR2 SYDVKM. DNA for the CDR3: TGTGCCAGCAGCCGACGCTTTAGCCATGAGCAGTTCTTC. Its translation is CASSRRFSHEQFF.

This chain connects TRBV18 to TRBJ2-5; 9 bases align to TRBD2. With 3 bases clipped from V and 3 bases from J, the junction kept 5 bases outside the gene matches. The CDR3 has 15 residues. CDR1 and CDR2 from the germline V gene are KGHSH and LQKENI. The CDR3 region is CASSPGTSSKETQYF. The DNA of the CDR3 is TGTGCCAGCTCACCCGGGACTAGCTCCAAAGAGACCCAGTACTTC.

The rearrangement links TRBV5-1 to TRBJ2-2, with 8 bases that match TRBD2. V lost 2 bases, J lost 6 bases, and 6 bases stayed unmatched. The CDR3 is 15 residues long. The germline CDR1 and CDR2 sequences are SGHRS and YFSETQ. CDR3 loop: CASSFLAGGPGELFF. The CDR3 region has the DNA TGCGCCAGCAGCTTCCTAGCGGGCGGTCCCGGGGAGCTGTTTTTT.

This clone has a handful of counts. The chain joins TRBV7-8 to TRBJ2-1, with D possibly matching TRBD2 (5 bases). Germline CDR1 is SGHVS and CDR2 is FQNEAQ. Trimming removed 1 base at V and 4 bases at J, with 8 bases between. The CDR3 totals 14 residues. The CDR3: CASSLGGSYNEQFF. CDR3 in DNA: TGTGCCAGCAGCTTAGGCGGGTCGTACAATGAGCAGTTCTTC.

This CDR3 reads CASSLARGGLVEAFF. CDR3 bases: TGTGCCAGCAGCTTAGCGAGGGGGGGTTTAGTTGAAGCTTTCTTT. This chain uses TRBV7-8 with TRBJ1-1; D possibly corresponds to TRBD1 (6 bases). The V gene's germline CDR1 is SGHVS and CDR2 FQNEAQ. This CDR3 has 15 amino acids. Trimming shortened V by 0 bases and J by 7 bases, and 15 bases separated the two germline ends.

The V call is TRBV5-1, the J call TRBJ2-5; 8 bases line up with TRBD1. The V and J ends lost 4 bases and 4 bases, in that order; junction bases with no gene match: 3. The CDR3 runs to 13 residues. CDR1 and CDR2 (germline): SGHRS, YFSETQ. For the CDR3, the DNA is TGCGCCAGCAGCCAACAGGGGGGAGAGACCCAGTACTTC. This encodes CASSQQGGETQYF.

This clone was recorded only once. The chain combines TRBV28 with TRBJ1-2; 8 bases match TRBD1. Germline V lookup: CDR1 MDHEN, CDR2 SYDVKM. J was trimmed by 4 bases and V by 3 bases; bases with no gene match: 7. CDR3 length equals 15 residues. This chain's CDR3 is CASSFQGAAIYGYTF. The CDR3 DNA is TGTGCCAGCAGTTTCCAGGGGGCGGCCATCTATGGCTACACCTTC.

The chain combines TRBV6-6 with TRBJ1-1, with D perhaps TRBD1 (5 bases). V was trimmed by 5 bases and J by 6 bases, leaving 13 bases between them. Per germline, CDR1 MNHNY and CDR2 SVGAGI (reference sequence). The length of the CDR3 is 13 residues. The CDR3 region is CASSRAGSAEAFF. In DNA form, the CDR3 reads TGTGCCAGCAGTAGGGCAGGGTCGGCTGAAGCTTTCTTT.

The V and J genes are TRBV11-3 and TRBJ2-1; unclear D gene. This CDR3 is built from 11 residues. The V gene's germline CDR1 is SGHNT and CDR2 YENEEA. Trimming shortened V by 5 bases and J by 5 bases, and 4 bases separated the two germline ends. CDR3 nucleotide sequence: TGTGCCAGCAGCCTCAACAATGAGCAGTTCTTC. Translated: CASSLNNEQFF.

The rearrangement joins TRBV5-4 to TRBJ2-1, with D perhaps TRBD2 (5 bases). This CDR3 is built from 14 residues. Germline V gene data show CDR1 as SGHNT and CDR2 as YYREEE (reference sequence). Between the trimmed V and J ends, which lost 1 base and 5 bases, there was a span of 10 bases. CDR3 protein: CASSLTSGHNEQFF. As DNA, the CDR3 is TGTGCCAGCAGCTTGACCAGCGGACACAATGAGCAGTTCTTC.